Sequencing of this T cell receptor beta chain was carried out in a study of technical replicates of blood from a few donors. The table came from immunoSEQ multiplex PCR; TCRdb's copy has only in-frame clones and leaves some out. This sample has approximately 77,000 clones; roughly 94% occur once, and the top ten carry 0.3% to 0.45%. Germline lookup yields CDR1 SGHTA and CDR2 FQGNSA. After removal of 5 bases from V and 4 bases from J, the junction contained 5 bases not matched to a gene. The CDR3 loop spans 14 amino acids. V usage is TRBV7-2 and J usage is TRBJ2-5; 9 bases map to TRBD2. The TCR originated in a human donor in good health. Sequenced input: T cells isolated from PBMCs. The CDR3 sequence is CASSRLAVGETQYF. As DNA, the CDR3 is TGTGCCAGCAGCCGACTAGCGGTAGGAGAGACCCAGTACTTC.